The rows below give T cell receptor beta chains drawn from one sample of a study of T cell responses to AZD1222 COVID-19 vaccine. The repertoire was sequenced with immunoSEQ multiplex PCR; TCRdb's copy has only in-frame clones and lacks some. The table has about 170,000 clones, 87% seen once. Sequenced here: peripheral blood, sampled 28 days after the second AZD1222 dose. The receptors derive from an adult who received the AZD1222 COVID-19 vaccine. CDR3s include the opening cysteine and the closing phenylalanine or tryptophan. D genes are given only for firm matches. A clone size is listed for some rows: how often the clone was seen (once, few, many), or a class if it is expanded.

j_call v_call d_call clone_size cdr3_nt cdr3_aa
TRBJ1-2 TRBV25-1 . . TGTGCCAGCAGTGAAACGGGAGGCTACACCTTC CASSETGGYTF
TRBJ1-3 TRBV6-2/TRBV6-3 TRBD1 few TGTGCCAGCAGTCATCTTGGCCCCGGGACAGCCTCTGGAAACACCATATATTTT CASSHLGPGTASGNTIYF
TRBJ1-1 TRBV18 . . TGTGCCAGCTCCGCGAACCCGGGAGGGACTGAAGCTTTCTTT CASSANPGGTEAFF
TRBJ1-4 TRBV6-5 TRBD1 . TGTGCCAGCCGACCCCACAGGGGCTTAGAAGAAAAACTGTTTTTT CASRPHRGLEEKLFF
TRBJ2-6 TRBV28 . . TGTGCCAGCAGTTTAAATGTTAGAGCATCTGGGGCCAACGTCCTGACTTTC CASSLNVRASGANVLTF
TRBJ2-3 TRBV13 . . TGTGCCAGCACTAATTGGGGGGCTTACAGAGATACGCAGTATTTT CASTNWGAYRDTQYF
TRBJ2-7 TRBV7-9 . . TGTGCCAGCAGCTTGGGGTCGCCTCCTTACGAGCAGTACTTC CASSLGSPPYEQYF
TRBJ1-1 TRBV5-1 . . TGCGCCAGCAGCTTGCAGGGCTTATCTGAAGCTTTCTTT CASSLQGLSEAFF
TRBJ1-5 TRBV7-9 . . TGTGCCAGCAGCTTTTCCGGTTCCAATCAGCCCCAGCATTTT CASSFSGSNQPQHF
TRBJ1-6 TRBV7-2 TRBD1 few TGTGCCAGCAGCAGGGACAGTTTTCTTTCACCCCTCCACTTT CASSRDSFLSPLHF
TRBJ2-1 TRBV4-2 . few TGTGCCAGCAGCCAGAGTCCGGAGGTCAATGAGCAGTTCTTC CASSQSPEVNEQFF
TRBJ2-6 TRBV18 . . TGTGCCAGCTCAGCCGGCTCTGGGGCCAACGTCCTGACTTTC CASSAGSGANVLTF
TRBJ2-1 TRBV3-1/TRBV3-2 . . TGTGCCAGCAGCTCCGGGCTGGGGAAGAGCTCCTACAATGAGCAGTTCTTC CASSSGLGKSSYNEQFF
TRBJ2-7 TRBV5-1 TRBD1 . TGCGCCAGCAGCCGCCAGGGGGACTACGAGCAGTACTTC CASSRQGDYEQYF
TRBJ2-3 TRBV7-2 TRBD1 . TGTGCCAGCAGCCGGGACAGATACACAGATACGCAGTATTTT CASSRDRYTDTQYF
TRBJ1-1 TRBV2 . few TGTGCCAGCAGTGTTTCCCCGGGGTTAAACACTGAAGCTTTCTTT CASSVSPGLNTEAFF
TRBJ2-5 TRBV5-6 TRBD2 once TGTGCCAGCAGCAACTCCCGACTAGCGGGGGGGCGCGTGACCCAGTACTTC CASSNSRLAGGRVTQYF
TRBJ1-4 TRBV11-2 . once TGTGCCAGCAGCTTAGATGGGGCAGCCGTGGAGGAACTGTTTTTT CASSLDGAAVEELFF
TRBJ2-3 TRBV29-1 TRBD2 . TGCAGCGTTGCCCGGGGACTAGCGGGGGGGCTAACAGATACGCAGTATTTT CSVARGLAGGLTDTQYF
TRBJ2-1 TRBV6-5 . . TGTGCCAGCAGGGACCCAGGGAGCTCCTACAATGAGCAGTTCTTC CASRDPGSSYNEQFF
TRBJ2-3 TRBV4-1 TRBD2 . TGCGCCAGCAGCCCAAAAGCGGGGGGGCTGGATACAGATACGCAGTATTTT CASSPKAGGLDTDTQYF
TRBJ1-5 TRBV6-1 . . TGTGCCAGCAGTGACAGCAATCAGCCCCAGCATTTT CASSDSNQPQHF
TRBJ2-6 TRBV5-5 . once TGTGCCAGCAGCTTATCCAGGGGGGAACTCTCTGGGGCCAACGTCCTGACTTTC CASSLSRGELSGANVLTF
TRBJ2-1 TRBV5-5 TRBD1 few TGTGCCAGCAGCTTGCCTCGACAGGGGGCTGACAATGAGCAGTTCTTC CASSLPRQGADNEQFF
TRBJ1-4 TRBV2 . few TGTGCCAGCAGTGAGGATTCGGGGCACCTTGAAAAACTGTTTTTT CASSEDSGHLEKLFF
TRBJ1-2 TRBV11-2 . . TGTGCCAGCAGCCCGGGGGGGGGCCAAAGCTACACCTTC CASSPGGGQSYTF
TRBJ1-1 TRBV7-9 TRBD1 . TGTGCCAGCAGCCTGGCGGGACAGGGGGTCACTGAAGCTTTCTTT CASSLAGQGVTEAFF
TRBJ1-1 TRBV6-2/TRBV6-3 . . TGTGCCAGCAGTCGCAATAGGCTCTTGGCTGAAGCTTTCTTT CASSRNRLLAEAFF
TRBJ2-3 TRBV27 . . TGTGCCAGCAGTTTATTTGGGTCCCCAGGTACAGATACGCAGTATTTT CASSLFGSPGTDTQYF
TRBJ2-3 TRBV18 . . TGTGCCAGCTCACCGGGTCGGGGCACAGATACGCAGTATTTT CASSPGRGTDTQYF
TRBJ1-5 TRBV4-3 . . TGCGCCAGCAGCCAAGTGGAAGGTCAGCCCCAGCATTTT CASSQVEGQPQHF
TRBJ1-4 TRBV7-6 TRBD1 . TGTGCCAGCAGCTTCTGGGGGACAGGTGGAGCCCATGAAAAACTGTTTTTT CASSFWGTGGAHEKLFF
TRBJ1-6 TRBV19 . . TGTGCCAGTAGCCCTGGCGGTTCACCCCTCCACTTT CASSPGGSPLHF
TRBJ1-6 TRBV2 . . TGTGCCAGCCGTGAACTTCTCCGGAGTTCACCCCTCCACTTT CASRELLRSSPLHF
TRBJ1-1 TRBV6-5 TRBD1 . TGTGCCAGCATCCCACAGGGGCCTAGCACTGAAGCTTTCTTT CASIPQGPSTEAFF
TRBJ1-6 TRBV6-2/TRBV6-3 . . . CASSSSTGSNSPLHF
TRBJ1-2 TRBV18 . . TGTGCCAGCTCAACTTGGACAGACTTGGCCCGGGGCTATGGCTACACCTTC CASSTWTDLARGYGYTF
TRBJ1-4 TRBV19 TRBD1 . TGTGCCAGTAGTAATCGACAGGGGCGCCGAGAAAAACTGTTTTTT CASSNRQGRREKLFF
TRBJ1-2 TRBV7-9 . . TGTGCCAGCAGCTTAGGGGGGGGCCCCCCCCATTTCTATGGCTACACCTTC CASSLGGGPPHFYGYTF
TRBJ2-5 TRBV3-1/TRBV3-2 . few TGTGCCAGCAGCCCGGTAGGCGAACTCCCCCAGGAGACCCAGTACTTC CASSPVGELPQETQYF
TRBJ1-4 TRBV7-9 . . TGTGCCAGCAGCCGGACACAGGGCAGAATTGAAAAACTGTTTTTT CASSRTQGRIEKLFF
TRBJ1-5 TRBV5-1 TRBD1 . TGCGCCAGCAGTCTACAGGGGATAGGAAATCAGCCCCAGCATTTT CASSLQGIGNQPQHF
TRBJ2-7 TRBV7-2 . . TGTGCCAGCAGCAAAGGAGATCCGGGTTTCTCCTACGAGCAGTACTTC CASSKGDPGFSYEQYF
TRBJ1-5 TRBV10-3 . . TGTGCCATCAGTGAGTCGCTACCCGTAGATCAGCCCCAGCATTTT CAISESLPVDQPQHF
TRBJ2-1 TRBV7-6 TRBD2 . TGTGCCAGCAGCATCCGGACTAGCGGGTTAGGAATCCACAATGAGCAGTTCTTC CASSIRTSGLGIHNEQFF
TRBJ1-2 TRBV19 TRBD1 . TGTGCCAGTAGGAGAGGACAGGGCGTTAACTATGGCTACACCTTC CASRRGQGVNYGYTF
TRBJ1-1 TRBV18 . . TGTGCCAGCTCACCACCGGGTCCGGGCACTGAAGCTTTCTTT CASSPPGPGTEAFF